These 23 T cell receptor beta chains were sequenced from one sample in a study of sequential checkpoint blockade in melanoma. Treatment reported: randomized to nivolumab then ipilimumab (arm A) or the reverse (arm B). Produced via immunoSEQ multiplex PCR; TCRdb's table is partial and in-frame only. The table has roughly 23,000 clones, over 80% seen once. This specimen was CD8+ T cells sorted from blood (inferred from file names), taken from a patient given nivolumab and ipilimumab in sequence. The receptors derive from a human donor with melanoma.

V gene TRBV21-1 combines with J gene TRBJ1-6. TRBV21-1 is tagged as a pseudogene. CDR3 length: 16 amino acids. The CDR3 nucleotides read TGTGCCAGCAGCAAAAGGTGGAGCTCCTATAATTCACCCCTCCACTTT. This sequence encodes CASSKRWSSYNSPLHF.

This clone was picked up one time. This chain links TRBV27 with TRBJ2-7; D is undetermined. The V end lost 6 bases, the J end lost 2 bases, and 14 bases lay between the germline ends. Germline V gene sequence: CDR1 MNHEY, CDR2 SMNVEV (reference sequence). The CDR3 has 14 residues. This CDR3 reads CASRMTPRAYEQYF. The CDR3 nucleotides read TGTGCCAGCAGAATGACTCCCCGAGCCTACGAGCAGTACTTC.

This chain joins TRBV5-6 and TRBJ2-1, with 11 nucleotides matching TRBD2. J gave up 9 bases and V 1 base, and 12 bases lay outside the gene matches. In germline, CDR1 is SGHDT, CDR2 YYEEEE. This CDR3 has 17 amino acids. The CDR3 bases are TGTGCCAGCAGCTTGCCTAGCGGGGGGTTCAAGGTTGGTGAGCAGTTCTTC. Encoded protein: CASSLPSGGFKVGEQFF.

The gene calls are TRBV4-3 and TRBJ2-1; possible D gene TRBD2, 7 bases. Looked up from germline, CDR1 is LGHNA and CDR2 is YSLEER. The length of the CDR3 is 16 residues. The V gene lost 2 bases and the J gene lost 4 bases, with 15 bases spanning the gap. The CDR3 region has the DNA TGCGCCAGCAGCCAATATGGCGGGGGCCAATACAATGAGCAGTTCTTC. Translation gives CASSQYGGGQYNEQFF.

This chain connects TRBV7-2 to TRBJ2-3; 9 positions agree with TRBD2. CDR3 length: 15 amino acids. Trimming took 5 bases from V and 5 from J; bases not matched to a gene: 8. Germline assignment: CDR1 SGHTA and CDR2 FQGNSA. The CDR3 spells CASSPKREAEDTQYF. CDR3 nucleotide sequence: TGTGCCAGCAGCCCCAAGCGGGAGGCGGAAGATACGCAGTATTTT.

The chain uses TRBV6-5 and TRBJ1-1; TRBD1 is a possible D gene (6 bases). Trimming pared 0 bases from V and 12 bases from J, leaving 17 bases between. Germline lookup yields CDR1 MNHEY and CDR2 SVGAGI. The CDR3 is made up of 14 amino acids. The CDR3 region is CASSYSSNRVIPFF. In nucleotides, the CDR3 is TGTGCCAGCAGTTACTCTTCCAACAGGGTAATCCCTTTCTTT.

This sequence joins TRBV4-1 and TRBJ2-7; 7 nucleotides line up with TRBD1. The CDR3 has 17 residues. V was pared by 3 bases and J by 5 bases, with 16 bases of the junction left unmatched. Germline-derived CDR1 and CDR2 are MGHRA and YSYEKL. The CDR3 region is CASSQATGLHLTHEQYF. CDR3 DNA: TGCGCCAGCAGCCAGGCGACAGGGCTTCATCTCACCCACGAGCAGTACTTC.

The chain links TRBV11-2 to TRBJ2-7; 9 bases fit TRBD1. The V segment lost 3 bases and the J segment 3 bases; nucleotides outside the gene matches: 6. Per germline, CDR1 SGHAT and CDR2 FQNNGV. CDR3 size: 15 residues. The CDR3 DNA reads as TGTGCCAGCAGCTTCCGGGACAGGGCCCACTACGAGCAGTACTTC. Translation: CASSFRDRAHYEQYF.

This chain links TRBV27 with TRBJ2-5; TRBD2 might be the D (5 bases). V was shortened by 2 bases and J by 2 bases, with 15 bases between the two germline ends. The CDR3 sequence is 16 residues long. Germline CDR1 and CDR2: MNHEY and SMNVEV (reference sequence). The CDR3, as DNA: TGTGCCAGCAGTTTAAGCCGGGGAACACTTCAAGAGACCCAGTACTTC. This translates into CASSLSRGTLQETQYF.

V gene TRBV9 combines with J gene TRBJ2-3, with 14 bases fitting TRBD2. Germline loops: CDR1 SGDLS, CDR2 YYNGEE. With V trimmed by 4 bases and J by 6 bases, 10 bases remained unmatched. This CDR3 has 17 amino acids. CDR3 nucleotide sequence: TGTGCCAGCAGCCCCCGGGGACTAGCGGGAGACCAGGATACGCAGTATTTT. Translation gives CASSPRGLAGDQDTQYF.

V is TRBV27 and J is TRBJ2-7, with TRBD1 matching over 9 bases. V shed 4 bases and J 5 bases; nucleotides not matched to a gene: 3. Germline CDR1 and CDR2: MNHEY and SMNVEV (reference sequence). The CDR3 has 13 amino acids. The CDR3 spells CASSWDRVNEQYF. For the CDR3, the DNA is TGTGCCAGCAGTTGGGACAGGGTTAACGAGCAGTACTTC.

V is TRBV19 and J is TRBJ1-2; no clear D gene. This CDR3 has 14 amino acids. Germline V gene sequence: CDR1 LNHDA, CDR2 SQIVND (reference sequence). Trimming left V 3 bases short and J 6 bases short, with 14 bases between. The CDR3 nucleotides read TGTGCCAGTAGTATCCCAGGATTTACCGATGGCTACACCTTC. Protein sequence: CASSIPGFTDGYTF. The variable domain in full, completed from reference TRBV19 and TRBJ1-2, reads DGGITQSPKYLFRKEGQNVTLSCEQNLNHDAMYWYRQDPGQGLRLIYYSQIVNDFQKGDIAEGYSVSREKKESFPLTVTSAQKNPTAFYLCASSIPGFTDGYTFGSGTRLTVV.

The chain carries TRBV7-9 and TRBJ1-1; no definite D call. Germline loops: CDR1 SEHNR, CDR2 FQNEAQ (reference sequence). V lost 1 base, J lost 7 bases, and 7 bases lay in between. This CDR3 is 12 amino acids long. CDR3 sequence: CASSLGQFEAFF. For the CDR3, the DNA is TGTGCCAGCAGCTTAGGACAATTTGAAGCTTTCTTT.

This clone was seen a single time. This rearrangement joins TRBV7-2 to TRBJ1-5, with TRBD1 matching over 8 bases. This CDR3 is 19 amino acids long. J gave up 0 bases and V 1 base, and 11 bases lay outside the gene matches. The germline V gene has CDR1 SGHTA and CDR2 FQGNSA. For the CDR3, the DNA is TGTGCCAGCAGCTTAGAGGCCGGGACAGGTTACCTTAGCAATCAGCCCCAGCATTTT. Encoded protein: CASSLEAGTGYLSNQPQHF.

V gene TRBV28 combines with J gene TRBJ1-1; D might be TRBD1 (5 bases). The CDR3 has 17 amino acids. Germline V gene data show CDR1 as MDHEN and CDR2 as SYDVKM. Deletions cut 5 bases from V and 3 bases from J, with 22 bases between. The CDR3, as DNA: TGTGCCAGCAGTCCCCTCTATACGGGCACAGGTTACACTGAAGCTTTCTTT. Its translation is CASSPLYTGTGYTEAFF.

V is TRBV5-6 and J is TRBJ2-2; a weak D match, TRBD2 (6 bases). V lost 4 bases and J lost 0, with 19 bases in between. This CDR3 region has 18 residues. Germline-derived CDR1 and CDR2 are SGHDT and YYEEEE. CDR3 DNA: TGTGCCAGCAGCCAAGGGTTTGCTAGCGAACCGAACACCGGGGAGCTGTTTTTT. Its protein is CASSQGFASEPNTGELFF. Complete variable domain (other parts from reference TRBV5-6 and TRBJ2-2): DAGVTQSPTHLIKTRGQQVTLRCSPKSGHDTVSWYQQALGQGPQFIFQYYEEEERQRGNFPDRFSGHQFPNYSSELNVNALLLGDSALYLCASSQGFASEPNTGELFFGEGSRLTVL.

The CDR3, as DNA: TGTGCCAGCGCCGATCCCGTCGGGGGATACTACGAGCAGTACTTC. This gives the protein CASADPVGGYYEQYF. The V gene is TRBV27, the J gene TRBJ2-7; weak D call: TRBD2 (6 bases). Germline V gene lookup returns CDR1 MNHEY and CDR2 SMNVEV (reference sequence). V was pared by 8 bases and J by 3 bases, with 20 bases between. This CDR3 has 15 amino acids.

The chain couples TRBV28 to TRBJ2-1, with 10 bases matching TRBD2. CDR3 length: 16 residues. V shed 1 base, J shed 7 bases, and the junction held 7 bases outside the gene matches. CDR1 is MDHEN and CDR2 is SYDVKM in the germline V gene. In nucleotides, the CDR3 is TGTGCCAGCAGTTTATTGCTTAGCGGGAGGAGGAATGAGCAGTTCTTC. It encodes CASSLLLSGRRNEQFF.

This chain joins TRBV29-1 and TRBJ2-7, with D maybe TRBD1 (6 bases). The CDR3 extends over 14 amino acids. V was trimmed by 5 bases and J by 2 bases, leaving 16 bases between them. CDR1 and CDR2 from the germline V gene are SQVTM and ANQGSEA. The CDR3 here is CSVTPGTLAYEQYF. The CDR3 DNA follows: TGCAGCGTTACCCCCGGGACACTAGCCTACGAGCAGTACTTC.

In DNA form, the CDR3 reads TGCAGCGTTGGGAACTGGGGCCACGAGCAGTACTTC. Protein sequence: CSVGNWGHEQYF. This chain connects TRBV29-1 to TRBJ2-7; perhaps TRBD1 as D (5 bases). The V end lost 4 bases, the J end lost 5 bases, and 12 bases lay between the germline ends. The germline V gene encodes CDR1 SQVTM and CDR2 ANQGSEA. The CDR3 loop spans 12 amino acids.

This clone was seen a single time. The CDR3 sequence is CASSLRAGGPRNEQFF. For the CDR3, the DNA is TGTGCCAGCAGCTTAAGAGCGGGAGGGCCAAGGAATGAGCAGTTCTTC. The chain recombines TRBV5-4 with TRBJ2-1; 10 bases agree with TRBD2. This CDR3 region has 16 residues. V lost 2 bases, J lost 7 bases, and 9 bases stayed unmatched. Germline V gene lookup returns CDR1 SGHNT and CDR2 YYREEE (reference sequence).

The chain recombines TRBV2 with TRBJ1-5; D gene ambiguous. V lost 4 bases to trimming and J lost 3 bases, with 16 bases between them. The CDR3 has 16 residues. The germline V gene has CDR1 SNHLY and CDR2 FYNNEI. The CDR3 nucleotides are TGTGCCAGCAGTGCCGCAGCGGGCACTACCAATCAGCCCCAGCATTTT. Residues: CASSAAAGTTNQPQHF.

This sequence joins TRBV29-1 and TRBJ2-2, with 10 nucleotides matching TRBD1. The CDR3 is made up of 14 amino acids. With 7 bases clipped from V and 5 bases from J, the junction kept 7 bases outside the gene matches. Germline CDR1 SQVTM, CDR2 ANQGSEA. CDR3 in DNA: TGCAGCGCCGTTGGACAGGGGGTAACCGGGGAGCTGTTTTTT. Translated, it gives CSAVGQGVTGELFF.